Shown below are 20 T cell receptor beta chains from a single sample sequenced in a study of cytomegalovirus exposure and HLA in healthy donors (dated 2017 in TCRdb). Library preparation used the immunoSEQ multiplex PCR assay. For the multiplex PCR, a mixture combining 60 forward primers for TCR Vbeta segments and 13 reverse primers for TCR Jbeta segments was used. The immuneACCESS repertoire file appears here via TCRdb, limited to in-frame rearrangements. These files lack a portion of the clones; in checked studies, under half of the deficit traces to unresolved V genes, and the cause of the others is not known. The sample yields 83,000 or so clones; roughly three quarters were counted once. The ten largest clonotypes hold roughly 14% of the sample. The specimen sequenced was PBMCs. The receptors were sampled from a woman in her 40s in good health and CMV-seropositive.

The chain links TRBV19 to TRBJ1-5; TRBD1 matches at 8 bases. This CDR3 spans 15 amino acids. Germline-derived CDR1 and CDR2 are LNHDA and SQIVND (reference sequence). Trimming removed 3 bases from V and 3 bases from J; junction bases left unmatched: 4. CDR3 sequence: CASSIDRGLNQPQHF. The CDR3 nucleotides read TGTGCCAGTAGTATTGACAGGGGCCTCAATCAGCCCCAGCATTTT. Combining the CDR3 with reference TRBV19 and TRBJ1-5 gives the whole variable domain DGGITQSPKYLFRKEGQNVTLSCEQNLNHDAMYWYRQDPGQGLRLIYYSQIVNDFQKGDIAEGYSVSREKKESFPLTVTSAQKNPTAFYLCASSIDRGLNQPQHFGDGTRLSIL.

The chain employs TRBV5-4 and TRBJ1-4; D gene uncertain. This CDR3 has 15 residues. V shed 1 base and J shed 0 bases, with 7 bases lying between them. The V gene's germline CDR1 is SGHNT and CDR2 YYREEE (reference sequence). The CDR3 reads CASSLRVATNEKLFF. CDR3 in DNA: TGTGCCAGCAGCTTGAGAGTTGCAACTAATGAAAAACTGTTTTTT.

V usage is TRBV5-1 and J usage is TRBJ2-5, with 8 bases that match TRBD2. This CDR3 comprises 15 residues. J was trimmed by 5 bases and V by 6 bases; bases with no gene match: 12. Germline CDR1 reads SGHRS; CDR2 reads YFSETQ. The CDR3, as DNA: TGCGCCAGCACTTCGTCCGGGACTAGGGAGGAGACCCAGTACTTC. As protein: CASTSSGTREETQYF.

V usage is TRBV27 and J usage is TRBJ2-5; D unclear. The DNA end is a closer match to TRBJ2-7, so the J assignment may be wrong. Germline V gene data show CDR1 as MNHEY and CDR2 as SMNVEV (reference sequence). There are 13 residues in the CDR3. CDR3 residues: CASSRPGSYEQYF. The CDR3 DNA follows: TGTGCCAGCAGTCGGCCAGGCAGCTACGAGCAGTACTTC.

The chain links TRBV6-1 to TRBJ1-1; D might be TRBD1 (5 bases). The CDR3 spans 12 residues. The V gene's germline CDR1 is MNHNS and CDR2 SASEGT. Trimming removed 4 bases at V and 5 bases at J, with 8 bases between. The CDR3 region has the DNA TGTGCCAGCAGTGGCCGGACAACTGAAGCTTTCTTT. It codes for CASSGRTTEAFF.

This sequence joins TRBV15 and TRBJ2-1; D possibly corresponds to TRBD1 (6 bases). CDR3 length: 13 residues. The germline CDR1 and CDR2 sequences are LNHNV and YYDKDF (reference sequence). V was trimmed by 4 bases and J by 13 bases, leaving 17 bases between them. CDR3 bases: TGTGCCACCAGCACCCAGGGGTCGCAGTTTCAGTTCTTC. Translation gives CATSTQGSQFQFF.

This sequence joins TRBV12-5 and TRBJ2-5; D is possibly TRBD1 (6 bases). Trimming took off 1 base at V and 2 bases at J, with 14 bases between the two ends. In germline, CDR1 is LGHNT, CDR2 FRNRAP. This CDR3 is 16 amino acids long. The CDR3 region is CASGLAQGFLQETQYF. The DNA of the CDR3 is TGTGCTAGTGGTTTGGCCCAGGGGTTTCTTCAAGAGACCCAGTACTTC.

V usage is TRBV2 and J usage is TRBJ2-7, with D perhaps TRBD1 (6 bases). CDR3 length: 13 amino acids. V lost 4 bases, J lost 7 bases, and 14 bases lay in between. In germline, CDR1 is SNHLY, CDR2 FYNNEI. CDR3 loop: CASSVPGVGEQYF. In nucleotides, the CDR3 is TGTGCCAGCAGTGTTCCAGGGGTAGGAGAGCAGTACTTC.

This chain uses TRBV27 with TRBJ1-2; 9 bases align to TRBD1. V was clipped by 7 bases and J by 7 bases; unmatched bases: 7. The CDR3 extends over 13 amino acids. Per the germline V gene, CDR1 is MNHEY and CDR2 is SMNVEV (reference sequence). CDR3 bases: TGTGCCAGCACCTCAAGACAGGGGGTTGGCTACACCTTC. Amino acids: CASTSRQGVGYTF.

CDR3 nucleotide sequence: TGTGCCAGCAGCCCCTCTTACTCCTGGGAGCAGTACTTC. Protein product: CASSPSYSWEQYF. The chain is built from TRBV11-2 and TRBJ2-7, with D unclear. CDR1 is SGHAT, CDR2 FQNNGV, per germline. V was trimmed by 5 bases and J by 7 bases, leaving 15 bases between them. This CDR3 has 13 amino acids.

The V and J genes are TRBV19 and TRBJ1-5, with D possibly matching TRBD1 (6 bases). The CDR3 sequence is 17 residues long. Germline CDR1 reads LNHDA; CDR2 reads SQIVND (reference sequence). V lost 2 bases and J lost 0, with 14 bases in between. In nucleotides, the CDR3 is TGTGCCAGTAGTATACGAACCAGGGGCGATAGCAATCAGCCCCAGCATTTT. Protein: CASSIRTRGDSNQPQHF.

The CDR3 region is CAWRGGGSPLHF. The DNA of the CDR3 is TGTGCCTGGCGAGGGGGGGGTTCACCCCTCCACTTT. V usage is TRBV30 and J usage is TRBJ1-6; TRBD1 is a possible D gene (6 bases). This CDR3 contains 12 residues. CDR1 and CDR2 from the germline V gene are GTSNPN and SVGIG (reference sequence). Trimming took off 5 bases at V and 9 bases at J, with 11 bases between the two ends.

J is TRBJ1-5 and V is TRBV7-9, with TRBD1 matching 10 bases. There are 14 residues in the CDR3. Per the germline V gene, CDR1 is SEHNR and CDR2 is FQNEAQ (reference sequence). Trimming removed 3 bases from V and 6 bases from J; junction bases left unmatched: 2. CDR3 nucleotide sequence: TGTGCCAGCAGCTTGACAGGGGGCGGTCAGCCCCAGCATTTT. This translates into CASSLTGGGQPQHF.

The chain joins TRBV9 to TRBJ1-6; D gene unclear. The germline gives CDR1 SGDLS, CDR2 YYNGEE. Trimming took off 0 bases at V and 7 bases at J, with 8 bases between the two ends. The CDR3 totals 14 residues. The CDR3 is CASSVGQVNSPLHF. The CDR3 DNA reads TGTGCCAGCAGCGTAGGTCAGGTGAATTCACCCCTCCACTTT.

The rearrangement links TRBV7-8 to TRBJ1-3; TRBD1 matches 7 bases. Trimming removed 7 bases from V and 4 bases from J; junction bases left unmatched: 7. The CDR3 extends over 14 amino acids. Germline V gene sequence: CDR1 SGHVS, CDR2 FQNEAQ. CDR3 in amino acids: CASNNRTGGNTIYF. DNA of the CDR3: TGTGCCAGCAACAATCGGACAGGCGGAAACACCATATATTTT.

This clone was seen only a few times. The chain links TRBV7-2 to TRBJ2-1; D is possibly TRBD2 (6 bases). The CDR3 runs to 15 residues. Germline V gene sequence: CDR1 SGHTA, CDR2 FQGNSA. With 7 bases removed from V and 3 bases from J, the gap between germline ends came to 16 bases. CDR3 nucleotide sequence: TGTGCCAGCACCTACCGCCGGGACTTCTACAATGAGCAGTTCTTC. Its translation: CASTYRRDFYNEQFF.

The chain recombines TRBV21-1 with TRBJ2-1; TRBD2 is taken as the D call from the table, unchecked against the DNA. TRBV21-1 is designated a pseudogene. The CDR3 has 17 residues. CDR3 in DNA: TGTGCCAGCAGCAATGGTACGCGGGGGAACAGTCAGAATGAGCAGTTCTTC. Translation: CASSNGTRGNSQNEQFF.

In DNA, the CDR3 is TGTGCCAGCCTATCCAGCGGAGATGGCGAGCAGTACTTC. It encodes CASLSSGDGEQYF. The V call is TRBV6-6, the J call TRBJ2-7; possibly TRBD2 for D (5 bases). Germline loops: CDR1 MNHNY, CDR2 SVGAGI (reference sequence). The length of the CDR3 is 13 residues. V was cut by 8 bases and J by 6 bases, with 17 bases left in between.

The chain couples TRBV29-1 to TRBJ2-1, with 10 bases fitting TRBD2. The CDR3 sequence is 13 residues long. Germline CDR1 is SQVTM and CDR2 is ANQGSEA. The junction had 10 bases not matched to a gene; V was cut back by 7 bases and J by 10 bases. The CDR3 is CSGGLALATEQFF. As DNA, the CDR3 is TGCAGCGGGGGACTAGCGCTCGCCACGGAGCAGTTCTTC.

The chain joins TRBV5-6 to TRBJ2-2; TRBD2 aligns across 9 bases. V shed 4 bases, J shed 2 bases, and the junction held 6 bases outside the gene matches. The CDR3 is made up of 16 amino acids. Per germline, CDR1 SGHDT and CDR2 YYEEEE. The CDR3 bases are TGTGCCAGCAGCACCGCGACTAGCGGAAACACCGGGGAGCTGTTTTTT. Protein product: CASSTATSGNTGELFF.